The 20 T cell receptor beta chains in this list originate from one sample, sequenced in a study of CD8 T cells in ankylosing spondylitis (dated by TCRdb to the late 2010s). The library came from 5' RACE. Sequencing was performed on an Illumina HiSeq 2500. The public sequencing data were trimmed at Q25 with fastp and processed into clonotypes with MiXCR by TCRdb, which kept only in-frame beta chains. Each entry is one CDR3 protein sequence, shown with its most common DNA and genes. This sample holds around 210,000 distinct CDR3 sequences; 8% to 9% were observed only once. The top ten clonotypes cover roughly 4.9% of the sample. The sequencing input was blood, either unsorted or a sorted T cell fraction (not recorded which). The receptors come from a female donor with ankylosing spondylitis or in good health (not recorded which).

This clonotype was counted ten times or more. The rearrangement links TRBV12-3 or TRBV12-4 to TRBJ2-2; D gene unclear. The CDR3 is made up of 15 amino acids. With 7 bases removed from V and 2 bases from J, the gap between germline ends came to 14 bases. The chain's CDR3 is CASTLSRPNTGELFF. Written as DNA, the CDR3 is TGTGCCAGCACCTTAAGCAGGCCAAACACCGGGGAGCTGTTTTTT.

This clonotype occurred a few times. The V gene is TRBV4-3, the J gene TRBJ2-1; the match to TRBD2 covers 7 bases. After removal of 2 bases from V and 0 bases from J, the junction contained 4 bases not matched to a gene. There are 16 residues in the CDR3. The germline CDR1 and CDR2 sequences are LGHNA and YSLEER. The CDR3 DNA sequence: TGCGCCAGCAGCCAACCAGGCGGGAGCTCCTACAATGAGCAGTTCTTC. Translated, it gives CASSQPGGSSYNEQFF.

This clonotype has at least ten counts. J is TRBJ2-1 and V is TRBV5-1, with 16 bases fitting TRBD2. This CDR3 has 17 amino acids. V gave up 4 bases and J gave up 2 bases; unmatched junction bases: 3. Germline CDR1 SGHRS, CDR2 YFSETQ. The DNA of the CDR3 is TGCGCCAGCAGCGCCGGGACTAGCGGGAGGGCCTACAATGAGCAGTTCTTC. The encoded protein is CASSAGTSGRAYNEQFF.

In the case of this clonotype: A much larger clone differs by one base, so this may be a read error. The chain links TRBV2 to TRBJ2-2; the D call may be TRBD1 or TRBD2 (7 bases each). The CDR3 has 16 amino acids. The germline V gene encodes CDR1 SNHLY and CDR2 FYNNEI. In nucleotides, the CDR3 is TGTGCCAGCAGTGATATGACAGGGAGGGAGACCGGGGAGCCGTTTTTT. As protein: CASSDMTGRETGEPFF.

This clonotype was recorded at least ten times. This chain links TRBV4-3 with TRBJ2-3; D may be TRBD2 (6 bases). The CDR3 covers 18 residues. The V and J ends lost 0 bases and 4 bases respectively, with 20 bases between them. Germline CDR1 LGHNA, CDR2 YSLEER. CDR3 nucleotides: TGCGCCAGCAGCCAAGATGAATGGGACTCCCACGGAGCAGATACGCAGTATTTT. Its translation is CASSQDEWDSHGADTQYF.

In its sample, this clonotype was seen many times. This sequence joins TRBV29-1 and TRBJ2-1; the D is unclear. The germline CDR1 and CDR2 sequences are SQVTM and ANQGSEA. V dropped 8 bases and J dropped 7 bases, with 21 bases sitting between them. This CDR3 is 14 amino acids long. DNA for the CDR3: TGCAGCTTTAGAAAGTCTGGGCCGACAAATGAGCAGTTCTTC. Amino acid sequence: CSFRKSGPTNEQFF.

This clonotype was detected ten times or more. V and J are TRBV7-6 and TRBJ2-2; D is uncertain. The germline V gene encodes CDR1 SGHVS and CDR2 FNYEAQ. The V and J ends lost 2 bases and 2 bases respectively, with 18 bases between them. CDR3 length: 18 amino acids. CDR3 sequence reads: CASSLRSLATLNTGELFF. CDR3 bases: TGTGCCAGCAGCTTACGAAGCCTTGCAACTCTTAACACCGGGGAGCTGTTTTTT.

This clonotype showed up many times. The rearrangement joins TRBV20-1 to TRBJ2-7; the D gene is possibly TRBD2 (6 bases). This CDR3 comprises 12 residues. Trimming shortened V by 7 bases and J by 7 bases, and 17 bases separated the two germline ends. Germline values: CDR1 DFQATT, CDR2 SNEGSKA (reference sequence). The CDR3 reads CSVPGRREEQYF. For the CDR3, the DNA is TGCAGTGTTCCGGGACGACGGGAGGAGCAGTACTTC.

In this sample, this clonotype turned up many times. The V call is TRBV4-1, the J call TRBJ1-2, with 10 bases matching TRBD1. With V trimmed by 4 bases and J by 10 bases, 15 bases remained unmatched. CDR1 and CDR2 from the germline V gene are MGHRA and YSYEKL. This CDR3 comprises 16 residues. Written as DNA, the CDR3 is TGCGCCAGCAGCCGGGGTATGAGGACAGGGGGTCTGGACTACACCTTC. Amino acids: CASSRGMRTGGLDYTF.

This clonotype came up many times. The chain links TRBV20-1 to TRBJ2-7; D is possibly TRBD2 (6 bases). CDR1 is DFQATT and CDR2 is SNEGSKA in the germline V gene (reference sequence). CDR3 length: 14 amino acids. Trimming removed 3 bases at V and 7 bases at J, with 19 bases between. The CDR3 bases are TGCAGTGCTAGCCCCCCGAACCTGGGGGGAGAGCAGTACTTC. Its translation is CSASPPNLGGEQYF.

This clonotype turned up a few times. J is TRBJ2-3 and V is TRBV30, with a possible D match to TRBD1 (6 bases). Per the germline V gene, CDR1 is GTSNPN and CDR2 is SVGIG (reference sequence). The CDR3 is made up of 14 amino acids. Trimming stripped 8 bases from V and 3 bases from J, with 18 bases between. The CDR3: CAGQQGLWTDTQYF. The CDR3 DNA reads TGTGCCGGACAACAGGGTTTGTGGACAGATACGCAGTATTTT. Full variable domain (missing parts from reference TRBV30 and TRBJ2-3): SQTIHQWPATLVQPVGSPLSLECTVEGTSNPNLYWYRQAAGRGLQLLFYSVGIGQISSEVPQNLSASRPQDRQFILSSKKLLLSDSGFYLCAGQQGLWTDTQYFGPGTRLTVL.

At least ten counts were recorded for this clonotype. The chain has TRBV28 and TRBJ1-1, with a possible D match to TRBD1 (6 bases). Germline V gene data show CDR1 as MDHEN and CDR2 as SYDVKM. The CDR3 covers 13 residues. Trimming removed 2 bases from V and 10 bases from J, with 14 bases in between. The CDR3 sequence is CASSLPGGRGAFF. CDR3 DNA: TGTGCCAGCAGTTTACCCGGGGGGCGTGGAGCTTTCTTT.

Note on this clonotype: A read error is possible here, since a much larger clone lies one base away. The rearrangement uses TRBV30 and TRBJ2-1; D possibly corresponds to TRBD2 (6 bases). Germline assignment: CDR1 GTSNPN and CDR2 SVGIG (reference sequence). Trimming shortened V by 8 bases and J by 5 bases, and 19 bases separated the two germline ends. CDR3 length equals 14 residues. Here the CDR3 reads CARGTSDSNNEQFF. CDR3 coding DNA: TGTGCCCGGGGGACCAGCGACTCTAACAATGAGCAGTTCTTC. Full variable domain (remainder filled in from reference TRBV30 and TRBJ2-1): SQTIHQWPATLVQPVGSPLSLECTVEGTSNPNLYWYRQAAGRGLQLLFYSVGIGQISSEVPQNLSASRPQDRQFILSSKKLLLSDSGFYLCARGTSDSNNEQFFGPGTRLTVL.

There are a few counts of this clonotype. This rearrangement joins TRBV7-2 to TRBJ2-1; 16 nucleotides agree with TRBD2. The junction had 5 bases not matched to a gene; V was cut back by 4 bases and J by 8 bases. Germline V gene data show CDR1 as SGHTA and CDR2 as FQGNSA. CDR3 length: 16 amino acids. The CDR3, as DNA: TGTGCCAGCAGCTGGGGACTAGCGGGAGGGCCGGATGAGCAGTTCTTC. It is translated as CASSWGLAGGPDEQFF.

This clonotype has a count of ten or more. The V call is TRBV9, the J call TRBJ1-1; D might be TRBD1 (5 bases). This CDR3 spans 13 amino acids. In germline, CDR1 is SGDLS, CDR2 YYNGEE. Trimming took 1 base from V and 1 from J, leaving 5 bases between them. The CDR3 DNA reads TGTGCCAGCAGCGTACAGGGGAACACTGAAGCTTTCTTT. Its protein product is CASSVQGNTEAFF.

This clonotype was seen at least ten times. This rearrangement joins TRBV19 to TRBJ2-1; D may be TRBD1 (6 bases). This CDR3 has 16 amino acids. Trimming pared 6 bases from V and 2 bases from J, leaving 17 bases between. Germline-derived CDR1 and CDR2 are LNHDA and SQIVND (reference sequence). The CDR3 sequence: CASSLGGGVTYNEQFF. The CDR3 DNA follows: TGTGCCAGTAGCCTAGGGGGTGGAGTCACCTACAATGAGCAGTTCTTC.

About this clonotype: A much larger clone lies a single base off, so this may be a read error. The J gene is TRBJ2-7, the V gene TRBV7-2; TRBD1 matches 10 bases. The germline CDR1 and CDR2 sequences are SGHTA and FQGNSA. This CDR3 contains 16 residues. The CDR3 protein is CASSSSPLDRGGEQHF. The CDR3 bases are TGTGCCAGCAGCTCATCACCCCTGGACAGGGGGGGCGAGCAGCACTTC.

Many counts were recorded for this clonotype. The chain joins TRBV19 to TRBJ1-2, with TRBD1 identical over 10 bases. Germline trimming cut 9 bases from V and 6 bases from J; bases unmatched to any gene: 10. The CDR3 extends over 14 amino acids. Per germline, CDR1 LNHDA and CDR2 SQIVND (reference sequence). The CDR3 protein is CASTRTGGSHGYTF. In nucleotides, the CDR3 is TGTGCCAGCACCCGGACAGGGGGAAGCCATGGCTACACCTTC.

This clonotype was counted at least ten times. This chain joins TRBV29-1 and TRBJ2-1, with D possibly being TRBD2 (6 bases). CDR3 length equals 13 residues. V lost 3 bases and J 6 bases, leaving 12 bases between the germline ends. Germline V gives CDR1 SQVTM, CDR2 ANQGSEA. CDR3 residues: CSVETGELNEQFF. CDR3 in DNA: TGCAGCGTTGAGACGGGAGAGCTCAATGAGCAGTTCTTC.

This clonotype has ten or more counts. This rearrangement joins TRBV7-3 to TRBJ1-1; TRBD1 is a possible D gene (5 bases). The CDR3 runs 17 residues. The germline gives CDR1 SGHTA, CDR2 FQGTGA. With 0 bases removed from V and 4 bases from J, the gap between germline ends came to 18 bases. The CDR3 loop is CASSLTPRAVGGTEAFF. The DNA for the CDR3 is TGTGCCAGCAGCTTAACGCCAAGGGCGGTCGGGGGCACTGAAGCTTTCTTT.